A selection of T cell receptor beta chains follows, all from one sample in a study of graft-versus-host responses after intestinal transplantation. The antigens for these receptors are not known. The repertoire was sequenced with immunoSEQ multiplex PCR; TCRdb's copy has only in-frame clones and lacks some. The sample lists tens of thousands of clones; roughly 88% were seen once. The input for sequencing was unstimulated CD4+ T cells sorted from spleen or lymph node cells, taken before intestinal transplant. The receptors shown here come from a human donor who received an intestinal transplant. CDR3s include the opening cysteine and the closing phenylalanine or tryptophan.

J | V | CDR3
TRBJ1-1 | TRBV6-5 | CATSLSAADTEAFF
TRBJ2-7 | TRBV28 | CASSLIPETSEQYF
TRBJ2-3 | TRBV5-1 | CASSPGLAGPQAEYF
TRBJ1-1 | TRBV27 | CASSLSGSQNTEAFF
TRBJ2-1 | TRBV11-3 | CASSLVGGVEQFF
TRBJ1-6 | TRBV18 | CASSPPGGNSPLHF
TRBJ1-2 | TRBV6-6 | CASSYSGLLRQGGYTF
TRBJ1-4 | TRBV5-1 | CASSLGLGFNEKLFF
TRBJ1-1 | TRBV4-1 | CASSRQDTEAFF
TRBJ1-2 | TRBV7-9 | CASSWYRDSVYGYTF
TRBJ1-1 | TRBV12-5 | CASGRQSMNTEAFF
TRBJ2-2 | TRBV11-2 | CASSPRTGGNTGELFF
TRBJ1-1 | TRBV10-3 | CAITQGARGEAFF
TRBJ1-1 | TRBV14 | CASSPSKAGRAFF
TRBJ1-1 | TRBV18 | CASSPLSVGVREAFF
TRBJ1-1 | TRBV20-1 | CSATGNTEAFF
TRBJ2-3 | TRBV28 | CATSGWQLRVDTQYF
TRBJ1-3 | TRBV10-3 | CAIGKESSSGNTIYF
TRBJ2-2 | TRBV9 | CASSARTGGTGELFF
TRBJ1-3 | TRBV6-6 | CASSYLSGNTIYF
TRBJ2-2 | TRBV5-1 | CASRREGGSTGELFF
TRBJ2-5 | TRBV7-2 | CASSLATSGGQETQYF
TRBJ2-7 | TRBV15 | CATSRELAGDEQYF
TRBJ1-1 | TRBV11-2 | CASSSFGGDTEAFF
TRBJ1-5 | TRBV9 | CASSQTGLYNQPQHF
TRBJ1-2 | TRBV7-3 | CASSSQFTRAGQGRAGYTF
TRBJ1-2 | TRBV2 | CASSEARGDGYTF
TRBJ2-1 | TRBV29-1 | CSGDAGTGYNEQFF
TRBJ1-2 | TRBV7-9 | CASSPRDRGGYGYTF
TRBJ1-1 | TRBV7-9 | CASSALTEAFF
TRBJ1-2 | TRBV4-1 | CASSQTPEPLYGYTF
TRBJ2-7 | TRBV10-3 | CAISETQPTRGPSSYEQYF
TRBJ1-2 | TRBV18 | CASSPPLGGADYGYTF
TRBJ1-2 | TRBV5-1 | CASSYWESLSYGYTF
TRBJ2-5 | TRBV7-6 | CASSFESGETQYF
TRBJ2-3 | TRBV5-1 | CASSPNTDTQYF
TRBJ2-5 | TRBV9 | CASSARASLGQETQYF
TRBJ2-3 | TRBV7-2 | CASSLTGGAGDTQYF
TRBJ1-6 | TRBV10-3 | CAIRGPTENSPLHF
TRBJ2-7 | TRBV25-1 | CASSVTGTPHGEQYF
TRBJ1-2 | TRBV7-9 | CASTPDSSLGYTF
TRBJ1-1 | TRBV18 | CASSPQGGSHTEAFF
TRBJ1-6 | TRBV19 | CASSGATGWNSPLHF
TRBJ2-1 | TRBV10-2 | CASSEVRLAYNEQFF
TRBJ2-7 | TRBV5-1 | CASSLSAGDKQYF
TRBJ1-2 | TRBV6-5 | CASSPGQGAFYGYTF
TRBJ2-7 | TRBV7-9 | CASSHIGEGYEQYF
TRBJ2-7 | TRBV6-6 | CASSYSGGGYEQYF
TRBJ1-4 | TRBV18 | CASSPLPQNEKLFF
TRBJ2-5 | TRBV7-9 | CASSSGLTQETQYF
TRBJ2-2 | TRBV7-2 | CASSLRGAAGELFF
TRBJ1-3 | TRBV15 | CATAPISGNTIYF
TRBJ2-3 | TRBV7-2 | CASSRGGPGSDTQYF
TRBJ2-7 | TRBV6-6 | CASSTVTGPPYEQYF
TRBJ2-3 | TRBV4-1 | CASSPSGTSGGDTQYF
TRBJ2-7 | TRBV6-8 | CASSSAGGNRYEQYF
TRBJ1-1 | TRBV25-1 | CASSEFGGSSEAFF
TRBJ2-7 | TRBV7-3 | CASSATSGGWSEQYF